This TCR beta chain was obtained from a study of T cell clonality in common variable immunodeficiency. Most patients and controls had Caucasian heritage. Many counts were recorded for this clone. The CDR3 extends 3 residues past the end of the read, so its final part is completed from the germline J gene. V trimming: 4 bases; J trimming: 10 bases; junction bases outside the gene matches: 6. Per the germline V gene, CDR1 is SGHAT and CDR2 is FQNNGV. This CDR3 is 14 amino acids long. The assay was immunoSEQ multiplex PCR, and TCRdb's table has in-frame clones only and misses some. There are roughly 70,000 clones in the sample, none observed a single time.

J is TRBJ2-2 and V is TRBV11-2; TRBD2 aligns across 10 bases. The sequenced sample was peripheral blood mononuclear cells. The TCR sequence derives from a person aged 18-69 years in good health. This chain's CDR3 is CASSSTGTSVELFF. The sequenced CDR3 bases are TGTGCCAGCAGCTCTACCGGGACTAGCGTGGAG.